One sample yielded the 10 T cell receptor beta chains listed below, sequenced in a study of a mutant IDH1 vaccine in newly diagnosed glioma. Profiling relied on immunoSEQ multiplex PCR, and the TCRdb table lists in-frame clones only, not all of them. Among under 65,000 clones listed, 60% to 85% were seen once. This sample's time point: baseline, week 1 (first vaccination visit). The treatment here: pre-vaccination baseline after standard-of-care therapy. Material: PBMCs, obtained from a glioma patient treated with radiotherapy, temozolomide or both. These receptors all stem from a woman aged 40 to 49 with glioma.

The rearrangement uses TRBV4-1 and TRBJ1-5; 7 bases align to TRBD1. Germline lookup yields CDR1 MGHRA and CDR2 YSYEKL. This CDR3 has 15 residues. With V trimmed by 4 bases and J by 5 bases, 8 bases remained unmatched. The chain's CDR3 is CASSRLTGYDQPQHF. The CDR3 DNA reads as TGCGCCAGCAGCCGCCTGACAGGGTACGATCAGCCCCAGCATTTT.

This chain connects TRBV19 to TRBJ1-1, with D possibly being TRBD1 (5 bases). Germline V CDR1 and CDR2: LNHDA, SQIVND (reference sequence). V lost 7 bases, J lost 1 base, and 22 bases lay in between. The CDR3 is 17 residues long. CDR3 sequence: CASIGAPKGWGNTEAFF. CDR3 bases: TGTGCCAGTATAGGGGCCCCGAAGGGGTGGGGGAACACTGAAGCTTTCTTT.

The chain recombines TRBV6-4 with TRBJ1-6; possibly TRBD1 for D (5 bases). The CDR3 has 15 residues. Germline V gives CDR1 MRHNA, CDR2 SNTAGT. V lost 3 bases and J lost 11, with 17 bases in between. The CDR3, as DNA: TGTGCCAGCAGTGAAGGGTCTGCGGGGGTGACACCCCTCCACTTT. Translation: CASSEGSAGVTPLHF.

This chain uses TRBV4-1 with TRBJ2-7; D might be TRBD2 (6 bases). Germline loops: CDR1 MGHRA, CDR2 YSYEKL. With 0 bases removed from V and 2 bases from J, the gap between germline ends came to 8 bases. The CDR3 has 14 amino acids. The CDR3 sequence is CASSQDRGTYEQYF. The CDR3 bases are TGCGCCAGCAGCCAAGATCGGGGGACCTACGAGCAGTACTTC.

This sequence joins TRBV10-1 and TRBJ1-1; the match to TRBD1 covers 8 bases. Germline V gene lookup returns CDR1 WNHNN and CDR2 SYGVQD (reference sequence). V was pared by 0 bases and J by 3 bases, with 3 bases of the junction left unmatched. The CDR3 covers 15 residues. The CDR3 DNA is TGCGCCAGCAGTGAGTCCGGACAGGGTCACACTGAAGCTTTCTTT. It yields the protein CASSESGQGHTEAFF.

This chain uses TRBV9 with TRBJ2-3, with D perhaps being TRBD1 or TRBD2 (5 bases each). Per germline, CDR1 SGDLS and CDR2 YYNGEE. CDR3 length: 14 amino acids. Trimming stripped 6 bases from V and 6 bases from J, with 17 bases between. The CDR3 here is CASNLGEWVDTQYF. CDR3 nucleotides: TGTGCCAGCAACTTGGGGGAATGGGTGGATACGCAGTATTTT.

The rearrangement joins TRBV12-5 to TRBJ1-5, with a possible D match to TRBD1 (6 bases). The CDR3 totals 16 residues. V was pared by 6 bases and J by 3 bases, with 18 bases between. Per the germline V gene, CDR1 is LGHNT and CDR2 is FRNRAP. DNA of the CDR3: TGTGCTAGTGGCCATGCCCGGGGGCTGCCCAATCAGCCCCAGCATTTT. The encoded protein is CASGHARGLPNQPQHF.

The gene calls are TRBV14 and TRBJ1-2; D is possibly TRBD1 (6 bases). Trimming removed 0 bases at V and 5 bases at J, with 10 bases between. Per germline, CDR1 SGHDN and CDR2 FVKESK. This CDR3 has 14 residues. The CDR3 DNA sequence: TGTGCCAGCAGCCAAGATCGGGGGGCGTATGGCTACACCTTC. Translating gives CASSQDRGAYGYTF.

The chain couples TRBV5-1 to TRBJ2-5, with 12 bases identical to TRBD2. Per germline, CDR1 SGHRS and CDR2 YFSETQ. This CDR3 spans 15 amino acids. V dropped 4 bases and J dropped 6; count of bases not matched to a gene: 7. CDR3 loop: CASSELAGGRKTQYF. The CDR3 DNA reads TGCGCCAGCAGCGAACTAGCGGGGGGTAGGAAGACCCAGTACTTC.

The V and J genes are TRBV9 and TRBJ1-5; TRBD1 aligns across 7 bases. The CDR3 sequence is 15 residues long. Germline CDR1 is SGDLS and CDR2 is YYNGEE. The J segment lost 5 bases and the V segment lost 4 bases, leaving 9 bases of the junction unmatched. CDR3 sequence (DNA): TGTGCCAGCAGCCCAGACGGGACAGCTGATCAGCCCCAGCATTTT. This encodes CASSPDGTADQPQHF.